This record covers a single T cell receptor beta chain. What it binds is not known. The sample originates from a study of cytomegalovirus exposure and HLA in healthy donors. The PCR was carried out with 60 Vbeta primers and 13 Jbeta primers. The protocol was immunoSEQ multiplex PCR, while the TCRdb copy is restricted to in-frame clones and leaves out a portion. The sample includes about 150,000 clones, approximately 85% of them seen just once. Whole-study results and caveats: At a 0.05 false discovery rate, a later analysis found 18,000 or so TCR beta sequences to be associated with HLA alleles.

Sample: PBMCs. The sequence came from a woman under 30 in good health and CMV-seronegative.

This CDR3 is CAWSVQRVSFFNEQFF. The CDR3 DNA reads as TGTGCCTGGAGTGTACAACGGGTATCCTTTTTCAATGAGCAGTTCTTC. The chain combines TRBV30 with TRBJ2-1; D gene unclear. This CDR3 has 16 residues. The germline V and J ends were trimmed by 0 bases and 6 bases, with 18 bases remaining between them. The germline V gene encodes CDR1 GTSNPN and CDR2 SVGIG (reference sequence).